This section outlines one TCR beta chain sequence together with its context. Its antigen is still unknown. Germline-derived CDR1 and CDR2 are SGHRS and YFSETQ. This CDR3 is built from 15 residues. The data originate from a study of monozygotic twins with inflammatory bowel disease. The study, taken as a whole, reports: Patient repertoires may carry noise from differing immunosuppressive treatments. Especially with disease activity, IBD patients shared fewer clonotypes with others than healthy twins did.

Eight separate reactions per sample served to make cDNA. Two nested PCRs, of 16 and 9 cycles, processed TCRalpha and TCRbeta cDNA. Reprocessing the 5' RACE reads, TCRdb reports a single entry for every CDR3 protein and omits DNA. The data show about 350,000 distinct CDR3 sequences, and the top ten clones hold under 2.5%. The receptor comes from a human donor with ulcerative colitis or Crohn's disease, or a healthy co-twin of an affected twin (not recorded which). The chain combines TRBV5-1 with TRBJ2-1; as DNA is missing, the TRBD2 call by TCRdb cannot be tested. What was sequenced was blood. The CDR3 is CASSFEASGREKQFF.